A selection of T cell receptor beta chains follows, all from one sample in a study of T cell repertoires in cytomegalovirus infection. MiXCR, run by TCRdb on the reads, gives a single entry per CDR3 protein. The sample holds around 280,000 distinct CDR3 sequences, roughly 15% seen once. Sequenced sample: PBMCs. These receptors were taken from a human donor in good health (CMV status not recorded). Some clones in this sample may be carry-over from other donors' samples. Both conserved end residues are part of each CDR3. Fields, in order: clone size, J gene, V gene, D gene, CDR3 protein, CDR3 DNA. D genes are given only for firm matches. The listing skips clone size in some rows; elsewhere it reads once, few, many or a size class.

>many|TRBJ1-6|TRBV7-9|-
CASSLPDRIDPLYNSPLHF
TGTGCCAGCAGCTTACCCGACAGGATAGACCCCCTCTATAATTCACCCCTCCACTTT
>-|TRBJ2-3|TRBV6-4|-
CASSDGGSTDTQYF
TGTGCCAGCAGTGACGGGGGGAGCACAGATACGCAGTATTTT
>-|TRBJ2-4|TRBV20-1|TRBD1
CSARNRGWDIQYF
TGCAGTGCTAGGAACAGGGGGTGGGACATTCAGTACTTC
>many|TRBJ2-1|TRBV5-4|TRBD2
CASSEPAGAYNEQFF
TGTGCCAGCAGCGAACCAGCGGGAGCCTACAATGAGCAGTTCTTC
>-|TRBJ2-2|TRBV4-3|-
CASSQVTGAAGELFF
TGCGCCAGCAGCCAAGTTACCGGGGCGGCCGGGGAGCTGTTTTTT
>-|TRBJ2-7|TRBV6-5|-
CASSYSENEQYF
TGTGCCAGCAGTTACTCGGAAAACGAGCAGTACTTC
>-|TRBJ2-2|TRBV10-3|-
CAISDSGELFF
TGTGCCATCAGTGATTCCGGGGAGCTGTTTTTT
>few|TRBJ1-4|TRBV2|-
CASSVGHRPEKLFF
TGTGCCAGCAGTGTTGGACACCGACCTGAAAAACTGTTTTTT
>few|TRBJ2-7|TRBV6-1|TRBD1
CASIAVGQGIYEQYF
TGTGCCAGTATCGCAGTGGGACAGGGAATCTACGAGCAGTACTTC
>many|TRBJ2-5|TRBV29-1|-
CSARGETQYF
TGCAGCGCCAGGGGTGAGACCCAGTACTTC
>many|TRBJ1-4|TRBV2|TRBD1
CASRQGFDNEKLFF
TGTGCCAGTCGACAGGGTTTTGATAATGAAAAACTGTTTTTT
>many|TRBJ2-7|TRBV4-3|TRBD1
CASSQENGVGQGVYEQYF
TGCGCCAGCAGCCAAGAGAACGGGGTAGGACAGGGAGTCTACGAGCAGTACTTC
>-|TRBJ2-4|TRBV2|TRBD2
CASSSSGTKNIQYF
TGTGCCAGCAGCTCAAGCGGGACTAAAAACATTCAGTACTTC
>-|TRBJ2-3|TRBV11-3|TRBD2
CASSDGRGLDTQYF
TGTGCCAGCAGCGACGGGAGGGGGTTAGATACGCAGTATTTT
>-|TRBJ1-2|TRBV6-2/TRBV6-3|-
CASSYSARDTAYGYTF
TGTGCCAGCAGTTACTCTGCGCGGGACACAGCTTATGGCTACACCTTC
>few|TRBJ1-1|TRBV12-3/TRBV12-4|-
CASRGLTEAFF
TGTGCCAGCAGGGGGCTGACTGAAGCTTTCTTT
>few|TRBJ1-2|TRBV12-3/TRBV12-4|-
CASSPTTGTYGYTF
TGTGCCAGCAGTCCGACTACAGGGACCTATGGCTACACCTTC
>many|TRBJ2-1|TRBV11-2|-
CASSRTRNEQFF
TGTGCCAGCAGCCGGACTCGGAATGAGCAGTTCTTC
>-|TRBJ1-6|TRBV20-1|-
CSARTPDSPLHF
TGCAGTGCTAGAACCCCCGATTCACCCCTCCACTTT
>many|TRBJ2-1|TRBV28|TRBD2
CASSHSGIKEQFF
TGTGCCAGCAGCCATAGCGGGATAAAAGAGCAGTTCTTC
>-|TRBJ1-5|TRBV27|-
CASSAAGTGNQPQHF
TGTGCCAGCAGTGCCGCGGGTACAGGCAATCAGCCCCAGCATTTT
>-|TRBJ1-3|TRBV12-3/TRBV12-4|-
CASSSSGLLLRTGNTIYF
TGTGCCAGCAGTTCCTCGGGGCTACTCTTACGGACTGGAAACACCATATATTTT
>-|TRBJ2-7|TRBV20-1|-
CSASDSFYEQYF
TGCAGTGCCTCCGACAGTTTCTACGAGCAGTACTTC
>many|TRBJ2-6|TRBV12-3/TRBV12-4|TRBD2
CASSSSGGSGANVLTF
TGTGCCAGCAGCTCTAGCGGGGGATCTGGGGCCAACGTCCTGACTTTC
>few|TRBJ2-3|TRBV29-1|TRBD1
CSVEPRTGQSTDTQYF
TGCAGCGTTGAACCTCGGACAGGTCAAAGCACAGATACGCAGTATTTT
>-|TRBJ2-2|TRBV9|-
CASNRFPAGELFF
TGTGCCAGCAATCGTTTTCCTGCCGGGGAGCTGTTTTTT
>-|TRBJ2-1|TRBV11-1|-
CASSFLSNSVYNEQFF
TGTGCCAGCAGCTTCCTCAGTAATTCCGTCTACAATGAGCAGTTCTTC
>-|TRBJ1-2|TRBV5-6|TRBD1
CSSSPGTGGGKNYGYTF
TGTTCCAGCAGCCCCGGGACAGGGGGAGGGAAGAACTATGGCTACACCTTC
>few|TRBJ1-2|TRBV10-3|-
CATSQDGEYGYTF
TGTGCCACCTCTCAGGACGGCGAGTATGGCTACACCTTC
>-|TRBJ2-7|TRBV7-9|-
CASRDGASYEQYF
TGTGCCAGCAGAGACGGGGCATCCTACGAGCAGTACTTC
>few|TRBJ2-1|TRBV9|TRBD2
CASSVAPTSVYNEQFF
TGTGCCAGCAGCGTAGCTCCGACTAGCGTCTACAATGAGCAGTTCTTC
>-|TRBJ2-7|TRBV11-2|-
CASSESRLSSSEQYF
TGTGCCAGCAGCGAGTCAAGACTCAGCTCCTCCGAGCAGTACTTC
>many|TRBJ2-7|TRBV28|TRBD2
CASSFESGRAAEQYF
TGTGCCAGCAGTTTTGAAAGCGGGAGGGCCGCCGAGCAGTACTTC
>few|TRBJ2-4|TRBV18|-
CASSLPGGAKNIQYF
TGTGCCAGCTCACTCCCCGGGGGAGCCAAAAACATTCAGTACTTC
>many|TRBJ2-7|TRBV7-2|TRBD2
CASSLGLAGRPNYEQYF
TGTGCCAGCAGCTTGGGACTAGCGGGACGCCCAAACTACGAGCAGTACTTC
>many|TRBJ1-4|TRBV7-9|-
CASSFFGGLNEKLFF
TGTGCCAGCAGCTTCTTCGGGGGCCTGAATGAAAAACTGTTTTTT
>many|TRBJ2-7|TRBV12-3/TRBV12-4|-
CASRPTGPYEQYF
TGTGCCAGCAGGCCGACAGGCCCCTACGAGCAGTACTTC
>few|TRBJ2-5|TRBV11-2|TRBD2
CASSLHTTSGQETQYF
TGTGCCAGCAGCTTACATACGACTAGCGGACAAGAGACCCAGTACTTC
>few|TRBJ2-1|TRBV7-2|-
CASSLRGRATNEQFF
TGTGCCAGCAGCTTAAGGGGGAGGGCCACGAATGAGCAGTTCTTC
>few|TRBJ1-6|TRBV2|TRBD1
CASRDRGQESPLHF
TGTGCCAGCAGGGACAGGGGGCAGGAGTCACCCCTCCACTTT
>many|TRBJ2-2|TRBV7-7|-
CASSLGSYTGELFF
TGTGCTAGCAGCTTAGGCTCATACACCGGGGAGCTGTTTTTT
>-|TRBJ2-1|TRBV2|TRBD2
CASSETSGSVHEQFF
TGTGCCAGCAGCGAGACTAGCGGGAGTGTTCATGAGCAGTTCTTC
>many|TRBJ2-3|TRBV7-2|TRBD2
CASSLVAGVHTQYF
TGTGCCAGCAGCTTAGTAGCGGGAGTCCATACGCAGTATTTT
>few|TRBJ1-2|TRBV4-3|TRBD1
CASSQTGTGDYGYTF
TGCGCCAGCAGCCAGACCGGGACAGGGGACTATGGCTACACCTTC
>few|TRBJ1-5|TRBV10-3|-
CAIKGQSNQPQHF
TGTGCCATCAAAGGACAGTCCAATCAGCCCCAGCATTTT
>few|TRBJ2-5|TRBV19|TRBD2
CASSITSGEETQYF
TGTGCCAGTAGTATAACTAGCGGGGAAGAGACCCAGTACTTC
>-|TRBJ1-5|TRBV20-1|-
CSARVQGFRQPQHF
TGCAGTGCTAGAGTGCAGGGATTTCGTCAGCCCCAGCATTTT
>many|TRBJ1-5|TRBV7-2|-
CASSLGTGNNQPQHF
TGTGCCAGCAGCTTAGGAACAGGGAACAATCAGCCCCAGCATTTT
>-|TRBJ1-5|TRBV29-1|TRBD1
CSVGQGGGQPQHF
TGCAGCGTTGGACAGGGGGGGGGTCAGCCCCAGCATTTT
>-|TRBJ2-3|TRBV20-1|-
CSASLYRILSTDTQYF
TGCAGTGCTAGTCTCTACCGGATACTAAGCACAGATACGCAGTATTTT
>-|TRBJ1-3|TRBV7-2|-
CASSLAGRRSGNTIYF
TGTGCCAGCAGCTTAGCAGGACGGCGCTCTGGAAACACCATATATTTT
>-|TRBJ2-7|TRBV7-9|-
CASMPLAPNSYEQYF
TGTGCCAGCATGCCATTAGCCCCCAACTCCTACGAGCAGTACTTC
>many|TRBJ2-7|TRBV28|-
CASSSHNLVEQYF
TGTGCCAGCAGTTCCCATAACCTAGTGGAGCAGTACTTC
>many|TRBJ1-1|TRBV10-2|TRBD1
CASAAGRQGAAGVEAFF
TGCGCCAGCGCAGCAGGGCGACAGGGCGCCGCGGGGGTGGAAGCTTTCTTT
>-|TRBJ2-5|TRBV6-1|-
CASSALGGETQYF
TGTGCCAGCAGTGCACTTGGCGGAGAGACCCAGTACTTC
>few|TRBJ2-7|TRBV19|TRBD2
CASRLAGGLEQYF
TGTGCCAGCAGACTAGCGGGAGGGCTGGAGCAGTACTTC
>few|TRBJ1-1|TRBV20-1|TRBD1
CSATDRVRMNTEAFF
TGCAGTGCAACCGACAGGGTACGAATGAACACTGAAGCTTTCTTT
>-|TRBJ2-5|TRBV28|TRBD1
CASSLGRGFQETQYF
TGTGCCAGCAGTTTAGGCAGGGGGTTTCAAGAGACCCAGTACTTC
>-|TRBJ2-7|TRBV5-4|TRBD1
CASSPGQVYEQYF
TGTGCCAGCAGCCCCGGACAGGTCTACGAGCAGTACTTC
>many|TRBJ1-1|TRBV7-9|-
CASSLVAITEAFF
TGTGCCAGCAGCTTAGTCGCAATCACTGAAGCTTTCTTT